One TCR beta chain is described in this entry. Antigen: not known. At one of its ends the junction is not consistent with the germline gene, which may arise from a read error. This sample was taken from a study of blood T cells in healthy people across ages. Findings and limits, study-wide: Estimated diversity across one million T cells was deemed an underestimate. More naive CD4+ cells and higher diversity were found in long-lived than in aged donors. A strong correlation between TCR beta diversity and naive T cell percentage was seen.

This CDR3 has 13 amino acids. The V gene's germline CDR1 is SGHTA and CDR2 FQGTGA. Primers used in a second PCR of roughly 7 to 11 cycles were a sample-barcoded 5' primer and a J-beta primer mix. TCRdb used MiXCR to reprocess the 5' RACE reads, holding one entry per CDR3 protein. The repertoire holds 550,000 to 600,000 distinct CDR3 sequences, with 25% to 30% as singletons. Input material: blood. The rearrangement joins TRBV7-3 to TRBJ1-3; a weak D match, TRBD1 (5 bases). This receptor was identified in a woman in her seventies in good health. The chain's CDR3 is CASSLSFSREGDF. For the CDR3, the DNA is TGTGCCAGCAGCTTAAGTTTCTCCAGGGAAGGAGATTTT.